The clone carrying this T cell receptor beta chain has only one observation. The sample comes from a study of cytomegalovirus exposure and HLA in healthy donors. The CDR3 loop spans 14 amino acids. Germline CDR1 SGHDN, CDR2 FVKESK. PCR amplification relied on 60 Vbeta primers (plus 13 Jbeta primers). This table comes from immunoSEQ multiplex PCR, and its TCRdb copy is limited to in-frame clones, with some not included. Of roughly 190,000 clones in the sample, less than 85% were seen once. The rearrangement joins TRBV14 to TRBJ2-5; TRBD1 might be the D (5 bases). The better agreement between TRBJ2-7 and the DNA end casts doubt on the J call. The sequence derives from a girl aged 10-17 years in good health and CMV-seropositive. Sequenced input: PBMCs. The CDR3 reads CASSWTLSSYEQYF. Here the CDR3 DNA reads TGTGCCAGCAGCTGGACACTAAGCTCCTACGAGCAGTACTTC.